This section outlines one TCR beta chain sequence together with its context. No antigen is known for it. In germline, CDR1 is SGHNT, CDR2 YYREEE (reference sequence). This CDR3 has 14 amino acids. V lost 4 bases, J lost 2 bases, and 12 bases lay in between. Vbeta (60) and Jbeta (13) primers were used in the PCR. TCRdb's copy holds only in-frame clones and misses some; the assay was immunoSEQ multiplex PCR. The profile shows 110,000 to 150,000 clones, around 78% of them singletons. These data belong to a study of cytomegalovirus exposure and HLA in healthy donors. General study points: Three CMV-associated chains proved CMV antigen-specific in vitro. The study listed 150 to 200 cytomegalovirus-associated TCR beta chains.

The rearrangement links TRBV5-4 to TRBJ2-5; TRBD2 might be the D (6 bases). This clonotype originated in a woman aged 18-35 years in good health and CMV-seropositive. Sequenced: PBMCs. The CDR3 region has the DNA TGTGCCAGCAGCCTGGCCGGACTACAAGAGACCCAGTACTTC. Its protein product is CASSLAGLQETQYF.